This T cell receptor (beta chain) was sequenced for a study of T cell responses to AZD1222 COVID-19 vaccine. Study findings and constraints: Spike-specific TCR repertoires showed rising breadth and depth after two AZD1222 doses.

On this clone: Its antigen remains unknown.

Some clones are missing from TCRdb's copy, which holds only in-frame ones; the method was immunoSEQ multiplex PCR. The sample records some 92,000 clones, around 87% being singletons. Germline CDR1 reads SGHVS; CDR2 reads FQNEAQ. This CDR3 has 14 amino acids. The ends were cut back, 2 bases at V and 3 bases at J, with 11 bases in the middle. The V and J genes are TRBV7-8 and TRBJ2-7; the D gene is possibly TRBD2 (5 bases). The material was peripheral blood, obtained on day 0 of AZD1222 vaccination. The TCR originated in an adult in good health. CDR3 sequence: CASSLSGGGYEQYF. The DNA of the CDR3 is TGTGCCAGCAGCTTAAGTGGCGGAGGCTACGAGCAGTACTTC.